Listed here is a single T cell receptor beta chain. Germline values: CDR1 SEHNR, CDR2 FQNEAQ (reference sequence). The V gene lost 5 bases and the J gene lost 9 bases, with 14 bases spanning the gap. This CDR3 contains 13 residues. This specimen belongs to a study of response to subunit inactivated influenza vaccine. TCRdb used MiXCR to reprocess the RT-PCR reads, holding one entry per CDR3 protein. The sample carries 530,000 or so distinct CDR3 sequences, roughly 12% recorded once. Sequencing used PBMCs from blood, obtained on the day of vaccination. The chain couples TRBV7-9 to TRBJ2-1; D is perhaps TRBD2 (5 bases). The clonotype originates from a man aged 50 or older who received an inactivated influenza vaccine. CDR3 sequence: CASSLGSSVEQFF. The DNA for the CDR3 is TGTGCCAGCAGCCTGGGAAGTAGCGTTGAGCAGTTCTTC.